This T cell receptor beta chain was profiled in a study of blood T cell repertoires in COVID-19. As for the study in general: Researchers got acute and convalescent COVID-19 samples from the United States, Italy and Spain. From T cells, B-cell-depleted T cells, or PBMCs came the material, which was cDNA or gDNA.

The CDR3 sequence is 13 residues long. Germline V CDR1 and CDR2: SGHAT, FQNNGV. Trimming removed 6 bases from V and 10 bases from J, with 15 bases in between. Original data processing: Using reference gene primer amplification, nucleated cell counts were estimated. Profiling relied on immunoSEQ multiplex PCR, and the TCRdb table lists in-frame clones only, not all of them. V and J calls and clone size are copied from that table; D and trimming were computed from the DNA. Of roughly 97,000 clones in the sample, around four fifths were seen once. The chain joins TRBV11-2 to TRBJ1-4; weak D call: TRBD1 (6 bases). The sequencing input was peripheral blood. This TCR came from a man aged 60-69 years with acute or convalescent COVID-19. The CDR3 region is CASRRQDGGKLFF. The DNA of the CDR3 is TGTGCCAGCAGAAGACAGGATGGCGGAAAACTGTTTTTT.